The 25 T cell receptor beta chains in this list originate from one sample, sequenced in a study of T cells in Graves' hyperthyroidism and ophthalmopathy. There were TCR beta CDR3 regions amplified from RNA transcripts. First-round RT-PCR with HTBI primers amplified the TCR CDR3 region. Each CDR3 protein is one row after TCRdb ran MiXCR on the multiplex PCR reads. This table has approximately 400,000 distinct CDR3 sequences, around 14% appearing once. The sample taken for sequencing was blood. The receptors derive from a woman aged 18 to 35 with Graves' hyperthyroidism that later progressed to Graves' ophthalmopathy.

The chain has TRBV28 and TRBJ2-5; D is perhaps TRBD2 (5 bases). V was clipped by 6 bases and J by 2 bases, with 13 bases between them. Germline CDR1 and CDR2: MDHEN and SYDVKM. The CDR3 totals 14 residues. The CDR3 protein is CASSRRDSQETQYF. CDR3 DNA: TGTGCCAGCAGCCGTCGGGATTCACAAGAGACCCAGTACTTC.

This clonotype came up many times. This chain joins TRBV27 and TRBJ1-5; TRBD1 aligns across 9 bases. The CDR3 extends over 15 amino acids. After removal of 5 bases from V and 5 bases from J, the junction contained 7 bases not matched to a gene. Germline lookup yields CDR1 MNHEY and CDR2 SMNVEV (reference sequence). CDR3 sequence reads: CASSPGTGWDQPQHF. The CDR3 nucleotides are TGTGCCAGCAGTCCCGGGACAGGGTGGGATCAGCCCCAGCATTTT.

This clonotype was found a few times. Given a much more abundant clone one base away, this may be a read error. The rearrangement joins TRBV20-1 to TRBJ2-1; TRBD1 or TRBD2 may be the D gene (6 bases each). The CDR3 loop spans 18 amino acids. Per germline, CDR1 DFQATT and CDR2 SNEGSKA (reference sequence). Trimming left V 4 bases short and J 1 base short, with 23 bases between. The chain's CDR3 is CSAIYSGDGGGSYNEQFF. Written as DNA, the CDR3 is TGCAGTGCTATCTACTCGGGAGACGGAGGGGGGTCCTACAATGAGCAGTTCTTC.

Only a few counts were recorded for this clonotype. The genes are TRBV6-2 or TRBV6-3 and TRBJ2-1; no firm D call. Germline V gene lookup returns CDR1 MNHEY and CDR2 SVGEGT. V lost 0 bases and J lost 6, with 9 bases in between. This CDR3 has 14 amino acids. CDR3 sequence: CASSYSRWLNEQFF. Here the CDR3 DNA reads TGTGCCAGCAGTTACTCACGCTGGCTCAATGAGCAGTTCTTC.

This clonotype was seen ten or more times. The chain couples TRBV2 to TRBJ2-7; TRBD1 agrees at 7 bases. J gave up 5 bases and V 9 bases, and 7 bases lay outside the gene matches. This CDR3 contains 12 residues. Germline V gene lookup returns CDR1 SNHLY and CDR2 FYNNEI. CDR3 residues: CASQDRTHEQYF. The DNA of the CDR3 is TGTGCCAGTCAGGACAGGACCCACGAGCAGTACTTC.

This clonotype has at least ten counts. This sequence joins TRBV5-5 and TRBJ1-1; D remains ambiguous. Germline CDR1 reads SGHKS; CDR2 reads YYEKEE (reference sequence). The CDR3 spans 18 residues. Between the trimmed V and J ends, which lost 0 bases and 0 bases, there was a span of 18 bases. The CDR3 DNA is TGTGCCAGCAGCTTGGTAGACCGGGCATTGGATGTGAACACTGAAGCTTTCTTT. This translates into CASSLVDRALDVNTEAFF.

This clonotype was seen ten or more times. This rearrangement joins TRBV2 to TRBJ2-7; 8 bases fit TRBD1. The V segment lost 5 bases and the J segment 2 bases; nucleotides outside the gene matches: 2. Per the germline V gene, CDR1 is SNHLY and CDR2 is FYNNEI. This CDR3 comprises 13 residues. The CDR3 region has the DNA TGTGCCAGCAGTAGGACAGGGACCTACGAGCAGTACTTC. Translated, it gives CASSRTGTYEQYF.

In this sample, this clonotype turned up a few times. V is TRBV3-1 and J is TRBJ1-5; 7 positions match TRBD1. Germline trimming cut 4 bases from V and 6 bases from J; bases unmatched to any gene: 3. The CDR3 contains 13 residues. The germline gives CDR1 LGHDT, CDR2 YNNKEL (reference sequence). CDR3 nucleotides: TGTGCCAGCAGCCGGGCAGGGGGTCAGCCCCAGCATTTT. This gives the protein CASSRAGGQPQHF.

The V gene is TRBV28, the J gene TRBJ2-2; TRBD1 aligns across 10 bases. The CDR3 is 15 amino acids. Germline CDR1 reads MDHEN; CDR2 reads SYDVKM. With 5 bases clipped from V and 4 bases from J, the junction kept 4 bases outside the gene matches. The CDR3 DNA is TGTGCCAGCAGTCCCGGGACAGGGGTCACCGGGGAGCTGTTTTTT. Protein sequence: CASSPGTGVTGELFF.

The chain couples TRBV20-1 to TRBJ2-3, with 7 bases lining up with TRBD2. Per the germline V gene, CDR1 is DFQATT and CDR2 is SNEGSKA (reference sequence). The CDR3 contains 13 residues. V shed 3 bases, J shed 4 bases, and the junction held 4 bases outside the gene matches. CDR3 sequence reads: CSASWDYSDTQYF. The DNA of the CDR3 is TGCAGTGCTAGTTGGGACTATTCAGATACGCAGTATTTT.

This chain connects TRBV10-3 to TRBJ2-1; TRBD2 matches at 13 bases. The junction had 11 bases not matched to a gene; V was cut back by 6 bases and J by 6 bases. CDR1 ENHRY and CDR2 SYGVKD come from the germline V gene. The CDR3 has 17 residues. The DNA of the CDR3 is TGTGCCATCAGGGGTACCGGGACTAGCGGGATAGGCAATGAGCAGTTCTTC. This encodes CAIRGTGTSGIGNEQFF.

This clonotype was detected ten times or more. The V and J genes are TRBV11-1 and TRBJ2-2, with 8 bases fitting TRBD2. Per germline, CDR1 SGHAT and CDR2 FQDESV (reference sequence). This CDR3 is 17 amino acids long. V trimming: 1 base; J trimming: 0 bases; junction bases outside the gene matches: 4. The DNA of the CDR3 is TGTGCCAGCAGCTTAGGGCGGGAGGCACCGAACACCGGGGAGCTGTTTTTT. Protein product: CASSLGREAPNTGELFF.

This clonotype was counted ten times or more. V usage is TRBV27 and J usage is TRBJ2-5; no clear D gene. There are 15 residues in the CDR3. The V gene's germline CDR1 is MNHEY and CDR2 SMNVEV (reference sequence). V was trimmed by 0 bases and J by 6 bases, leaving 14 bases between them. The CDR3 DNA follows: TGTGCCAGCAGTTTATCAGCCGGAATGGCGAAGACCCAGTACTTC. Its translation is CASSLSAGMAKTQYF.

This clonotype occurred many times. This chain links TRBV10-3 with TRBJ2-7; weak D call: TRBD2 (5 bases). V was shortened by 6 bases and J by 4 bases, with 16 bases between the two germline ends. CDR1 is ENHRY, CDR2 SYGVKD, per germline. The CDR3 loop spans 14 amino acids. Written as DNA, the CDR3 is TGTGCCATCAGAGGCGAGCTTCGCGGGTACGAGCAGTACTTC. Translated: CAIRGELRGYEQYF.

This clonotype has ten or more counts. The chain couples TRBV28 to TRBJ1-5; 7 positions agree with TRBD1. In germline, CDR1 is MDHEN, CDR2 SYDVKM. V trimming: 2 bases; J trimming: 2 bases; junction bases outside the gene matches: 12. The CDR3 length is 18 residues. DNA of the CDR3: TGTGCCAGCAGTTTAGCCCCCGACAGGGTAATAGGCAATCAGCCCCAGCATTTT. This gives the protein CASSLAPDRVIGNQPQHF.

This clonotype occurred many times. The rearrangement uses TRBV20-1 and TRBJ1-5; 10 bases map to TRBD1. This CDR3 has 16 amino acids. The germline gives CDR1 DFQATT, CDR2 SNEGSKA (reference sequence). The trim removed 0 bases at V and 6 bases at J, leaving 8 bases unmatched. The CDR3 DNA reads as TGCAGTGCTAGAGATCACGGGACAGGGGAGGGTCAGCCCCAGCATTTT. Amino acids: CSARDHGTGEGQPQHF.

About this clonotype itself: A read error may be the cause here, since a much bigger clone is one base away. The rearrangement links TRBV18 to TRBJ2-7, with 11 bases that match TRBD2. The CDR3 loop spans 15 amino acids. Per the germline V gene, CDR1 is KGHSH and CDR2 is LQKENI. V shed 8 bases, J shed 3 bases, and the junction held 9 bases outside the gene matches. Here the CDR3 reads CASPLSGTSGYEQYF. Written as DNA, the CDR3 is TGTGCCAGCCCACTTTCCGGGACTAGCGGCTACGAGCAGTACTTC. Full variable domain (missing parts from reference TRBV18 and TRBJ2-7): NAGVMQNPRHLVRRRGQEARLRCSPMKGHSHVYWYRQLPEEGLKFMVYLQKENIIDESGMPKERFSAEFPKEGPSILRIQQVVRGDSAAYFCASPLSGTSGYEQYFGPGTRLTVT.

The table lists this clonotype with many counts. The chain links TRBV28 to TRBJ2-7; a possible D gene is TRBD2 (5 bases). V lost 5 bases and J lost 2, with 19 bases in between. The CDR3 loop spans 16 amino acids. CDR1 MDHEN and CDR2 SYDVKM come from the germline V gene. As DNA, the CDR3 is TGTGCCAGCAGTCCTGGACCCACTAGGGTGGCCTACGAGCAGTACTTC. As protein: CASSPGPTRVAYEQYF. The entire variable domain, with the rest obtained from reference TRBV28 and TRBJ2-7, is as follows: DVKVTQSSRYLVKRTGEKVFLECVQDMDHENMFWYRQDPGLGLRLIYFSYDVKMKEKGDIPEGYSVSREKKERFSLILESASTNQTSMYLCASSPGPTRVAYEQYFGPGTRLTVT.

The table lists this clonotype with many counts. The chain recombines TRBV6-1 with TRBJ2-6; D perhaps matches TRBD2 (6 bases). The CDR3 has 18 amino acids. Trimming took 1 base from V and 0 from J, leaving 13 bases between them. Germline V gene sequence: CDR1 MNHNS, CDR2 SASEGT. The CDR3 reads CASSEDLGLYSGANVLTF. In DNA, the CDR3 is TGTGCCAGCAGTGAAGATTTGGGACTGTACTCTGGGGCCAACGTCCTGACTTTC.

In this sample, this clonotype turned up many times. J is TRBJ2-7 and V is TRBV4-1; no definite D call. V gave up 0 bases and J gave up 7 bases, with 10 bases separating them. The germline V gene encodes CDR1 MGHRA and CDR2 YSYEKL. There are 13 residues in the CDR3. CDR3 sequence (DNA): TGCGCCAGCAGCCAAGATCCAGCGTTGGAGCAGTACTTC. Translating it yields CASSQDPALEQYF.

This clonotype was observed many times. The chain links TRBV29-1 to TRBJ2-3; 7 bases line up with TRBD2. Germline CDR1 is SQVTM and CDR2 is ANQGSEA. V shed 4 bases and J 6 bases; nucleotides not matched to a gene: 10. The CDR3 runs 14 residues. The chain's CDR3 is CSVGSAGLADTQYF. For the CDR3, the DNA is TGCAGCGTTGGTTCAGCGGGATTAGCCGATACGCAGTATTTT.

This clonotype has at least ten counts. This chain connects TRBV11-2 to TRBJ2-5; 7 bases match TRBD2. Germline CDR1 is SGHAT and CDR2 is FQNNGV. The CDR3 consists of 17 residues. The J segment lost 2 bases and the V segment lost 1 base, leaving 10 bases of the junction unmatched. For the CDR3, the DNA is TGTGCCAGCAGCTTAGGGCCACCTAGCGGAGGGCAAGAGACCCAGTACTTC. Translated: CASSLGPPSGGQETQYF.

This sequence joins TRBV27 and TRBJ1-1; no clear D gene. This CDR3 contains 11 residues. Germline assignment: CDR1 MNHEY and CDR2 SMNVEV (reference sequence). V lost 5 bases and J 7 bases, leaving 8 bases between the germline ends. CDR3: CASSLQGEAFF. Written as DNA, the CDR3 is TGTGCCAGCAGTCTACAAGGTGAAGCTTTCTTT.

A note on this clonotype: A much larger clone lies a single base off, so this may be a read error. As DNA, the CDR3 is TGTGCCAGCAGTTACGTGGTAGGGGAGATGAACACTGAAGCTTTCTTT. This translates into CASSYVVGEMNTEAFF. The rearrangement joins TRBV6-9 to TRBJ1-1; D perhaps matches TRBD1 (5 bases). Germline V gene lookup returns CDR1 MNHGY and CDR2 SVAAGI. V was trimmed by 3 bases and J by 0 bases, leaving 14 bases between them. This CDR3 is 16 amino acids long.

This clonotype was observed many times. The chain couples TRBV5-1 to TRBJ2-7; D is unresolved. Germline values: CDR1 SGHRS, CDR2 YFSETQ. V was pared by 0 bases and J by 0 bases, with 4 bases between. This CDR3 has 13 amino acids. In nucleotides, the CDR3 is TGCGCCAGCAGCTTGGGGTACTCCTACGAGCAGTACTTC. Translating gives CASSLGYSYEQYF.